This TCR beta chain was found in a study of PD-1 blockade in classical Hodgkin lymphoma. The overall study: The study gave patients nivolumab 3 mg/kg intravenously every 2 weeks.

Data came from immunoSEQ multiplex PCR; TCRdb stores just in-frame clones and leaves some out. Here the sample spans 66,000 or so clones, 71% being singletons. Germline assignment: CDR1 SNHLY and CDR2 FYNNEI. The CDR3 length is 14 residues. With V trimmed by 4 bases and J by 5 bases, 7 bases remained unmatched. Overall study results and limits: Significantly greater TCR diversity emerged by C4D1 in CD4+ cells but not CD8+ cells. Patients who began taking nivolumab under 1 year after ASCT were left out. A reduction in baseline TCR diversity was reportedly seen in newly diagnosed patients relative to healthy donors.

The patients all showed relapse after autologous stem cell transplantation, while their brentuximab vedotin exposure varied. In its sample, this clone was seen a few times. Its specificity is unknown. The TCR comes from a human donor with classical Hodgkin lymphoma. Here the sequenced sample was peripheral blood mononuclear cells (PBMCs), taken before the second cycle of nivolumab. V usage is TRBV2 and J usage is TRBJ2-5; 7 nucleotides line up with TRBD1. CDR3 residues: CASSVRGLVETQYF. The CDR3 coding sequence is TGTGCCAGCAGTGTGAGGGGGCTGGTGGAGACCCAGTACTTC.